This record looks at one T cell receptor (beta chain) sequence and its context. No antigen is known for it. Base-call qualities are not available, and no considerably larger clone is one nucleotide away. The data belong to a study of T cell changes during pregnancy in multiple sclerosis (dated by TCRdb to the late 2010s). At the level of the whole study: In women with multiple sclerosis, the researchers looked at how the T cell repertoire shifted as pregnancy progressed.

The CDR3, from cysteine to phenylalanine, totals 13 residues. The read is trimmed to its CDR3 DNA, 39 bases read in frame from base 1. The V and J ends are trimmed by 2 bases and 10 bases, leaving 14 bases between them. The germline V gene (reference sequence) specifies SEHNR as CDR1 and FQNEAQ as CDR2. The protocol used for the library was the immunoSEQ multiplex PCR assay. Imported from immuneACCESS, the table was reduced by TCRdb to in-frame sequences with V and J called. These copies leave out some clones; in studies compared against another copy, an unresolved V gene accounts for under half, and the cause of the remainder is not known. The sample contains about 80,000 clones, around 92% of them found a single time. The top ten clones comprise approximately 2.5% of the sample.

The source of this sequence is a female donor with multiple sclerosis, enrolled in a pregnancy study. The material was peripheral blood, obtained before pregnancy. This chain joins TRBV7-9 to TRBJ1-1; the best D guess is TRBD1, with 5 bases matching. The sequence in DNA is TGTGCCAGCAGCTTACTCCCGGTGCAGGGAGCTTTCTTT. The encoded protein is CASSLLPVQGAFF.